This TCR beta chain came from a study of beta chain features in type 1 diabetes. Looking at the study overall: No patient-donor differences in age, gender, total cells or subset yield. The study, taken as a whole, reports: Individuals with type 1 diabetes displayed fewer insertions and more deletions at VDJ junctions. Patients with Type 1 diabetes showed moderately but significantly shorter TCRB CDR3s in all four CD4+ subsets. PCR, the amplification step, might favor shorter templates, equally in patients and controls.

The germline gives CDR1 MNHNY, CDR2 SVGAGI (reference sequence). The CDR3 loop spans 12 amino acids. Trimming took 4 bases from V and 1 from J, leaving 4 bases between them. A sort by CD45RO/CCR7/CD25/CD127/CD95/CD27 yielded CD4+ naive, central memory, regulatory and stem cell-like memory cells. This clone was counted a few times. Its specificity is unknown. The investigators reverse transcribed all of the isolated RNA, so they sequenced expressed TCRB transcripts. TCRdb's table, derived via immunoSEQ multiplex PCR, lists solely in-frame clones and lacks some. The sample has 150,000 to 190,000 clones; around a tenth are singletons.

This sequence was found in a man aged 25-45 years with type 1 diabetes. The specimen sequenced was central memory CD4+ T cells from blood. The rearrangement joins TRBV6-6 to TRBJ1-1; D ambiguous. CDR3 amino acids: CASSSTNTEAFF. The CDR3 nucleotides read TGTGCCAGCAGTTCTACGAACACTGAAGCTTTCTTT.